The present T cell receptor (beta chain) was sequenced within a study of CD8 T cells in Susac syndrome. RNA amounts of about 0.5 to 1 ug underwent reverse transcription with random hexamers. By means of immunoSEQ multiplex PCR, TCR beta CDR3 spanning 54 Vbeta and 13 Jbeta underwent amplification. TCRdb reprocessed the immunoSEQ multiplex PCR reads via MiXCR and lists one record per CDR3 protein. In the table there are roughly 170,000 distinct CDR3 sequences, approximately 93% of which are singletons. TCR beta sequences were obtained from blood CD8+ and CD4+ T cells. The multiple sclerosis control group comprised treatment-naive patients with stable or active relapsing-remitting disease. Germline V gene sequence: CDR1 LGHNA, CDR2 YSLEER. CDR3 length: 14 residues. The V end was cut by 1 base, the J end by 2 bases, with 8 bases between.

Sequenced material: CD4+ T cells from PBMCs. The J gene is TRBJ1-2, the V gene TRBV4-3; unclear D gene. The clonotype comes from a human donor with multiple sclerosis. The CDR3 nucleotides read TGCGCCAGCAGCCAAGCCCTCAGGAACTATGGCTACACCTTC. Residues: CASSQALRNYGYTF.